A selection of T cell receptor beta chains follows, all from one sample in a study of blood T cell repertoires in COVID-19. TCRdb's table, derived via immunoSEQ multiplex PCR, lists solely in-frame clones and lacks some. The sample lists around 160,000 clones, roughly 90% occurring once. The sample was peripheral blood. The receptors were gathered from a man younger than 35 with acute or convalescent COVID-19. Both conserved end residues are part of each CDR3. A D gene is named only where the DNA matches it firmly. For some rows the clone size is stated as once, few or many, or as a class when expanded; others skip it.

TRBJ2-1 TRBD2 few TRBV30 TGTGCCTGGAGTCAAAGATGGACTAGCGGGAGGCGGAGCTCCTACAATGAGCAGTTCTTC CAWSQRWTSGRRSSYNEQFF
TRBJ1-2 TRBD1 once TRBV3-1/TRBV3-2 TGTGCCAGCAGCCAAGGGACAGGGGGCATTAGGGACTATGGCTACACCTTC CASSQGTGGIRDYGYTF
TRBJ2-1 . . TRBV2 TGTGCCAGCAGTGGACAGGATTTCTCCTACAATGAGCAGTTCTTC CASSGQDFSYNEQFF
TRBJ2-5 . . TRBV7-2 TGTGCCAGCAGCTTAGTTCGGGAGACCCAGTACTTC CASSLVRETQYF
TRBJ1-4 . . TRBV3-1/TRBV3-2 TGTGCCAGCAGCCTAGTTCCGAATGAAAAACTGTTTTTT CASSLVPNEKLFF
TRBJ1-2 TRBD1 . TRBV15 TGTGCCACCAGCAGAGATCTAGGGACAGGGAACTATGGCTACACCTTC CATSRDLGTGNYGYTF
TRBJ1-2 TRBD1 . TRBV6-4 TGTGCCAGCAGTCGGGGACAGGGGGCGACTGGCTACACCTTC CASSRGQGATGYTF
TRBJ1-1 TRBD1 once TRBV30 TGTGCCTGGAGGGACAGGGGGTACACTGAAGCTTTCTTT CAWRDRGYTEAFF
TRBJ1-2 . few TRBV27 TGTGCCAGCAGTTTGGGAAGGGGGTACTATGGCTACACCTTC CASSLGRGYYGYTF
TRBJ2-7 TRBD2 few TRBV12-5 TGTGCTAGTGGCCGTGCCGGGACTAACTACGAGCAGTACTTC CASGRAGTNYEQYF
TRBJ2-3 . . TRBV24-1 TGTGCCACCAGTGATACTAGGACTAGCACAGATACGCAGTATTTT CATSDTRTSTDTQYF
TRBJ1-1 . . TRBV10-2 TGCGCCAGCAGTGATTGGGCCCAGGGTGAAGCTTTCTTT CASSDWAQGEAFF
TRBJ2-7 . . TRBV6-1 TGTGCCAGCAGTGAATATAGTGCGACCTACGAGCAGTACTTC CASSEYSATYEQYF
TRBJ1-2 . . TRBV30 TGTGCCTGGCGATTCAGGGGTAACTATGGCTACACCTTC CAWRFRGNYGYTF
TRBJ1-1 . . TRBV11-3 TGTGCCAGCAGCTTGACAGATCTCGCTGAAGCTTTCTTT CASSLTDLAEAFF
TRBJ1-6 . . TRBV18 TGTGCCAGCTCACCGGTTGTTAGCACGGGAAATTCACCCCTCCACTTT CASSPVVSTGNSPLHF
TRBJ2-7 TRBD1 . TRBV7-9 TGTGCCAGCAGGCGACAGGGGTTTGGTACTTACGAGCAGTACTTC CASRRQGFGTYEQYF
TRBJ2-1 . . TRBV10-3 TGTGCCATCAGTGTAAGCAGGGGACCCTACAATGAGCAGTTCTTC CAISVSRGPYNEQFF
TRBJ2-1 TRBD1 . TRBV29-1 TGCAGCGTTGCTACTTGGGACAGGGGATTTGACAATGAGCAGTTCTTC CSVATWDRGFDNEQFF
TRBJ2-2 TRBD1 . TRBV19 TGTGCCAGTAGAACTTGGGACAGGGGGCGCAACACCGGGGAGCTGTTTTTT CASRTWDRGRNTGELFF
TRBJ1-1 TRBD1 . TRBV19 TGTGCCAGTAGTCGGGACAGGGGCGGCACTGAAGCTTTCTTT CASSRDRGGTEAFF
TRBJ1-2 . . TRBV6-5 TGTGCCAGCGCCTTGGCAGGGAACTATGGCTACACCTTC CASALAGNYGYTF
TRBJ1-3 . . TRBV7-9 TGTGCCAGCAGCTTAGTTGGAGGCTCTGGAAACACCATATATTTT CASSLVGGSGNTIYF
TRBJ1-1 . . TRBV5-1 TGCGCCAGCAAAGAGGAGGGCGTGAACACTGAAGCTTTCTTT CASKEEGVNTEAFF
TRBJ2-1 . . TRBV2 TGTGCCAGCATTTACGCCAGGGGTAATGAGCAGTTCTTC CASIYARGNEQFF
TRBJ1-2 . . TRBV30 TGTGCCTGGAGTGTTGGCAGGGACTATGGCTACACCTTC CAWSVGRDYGYTF
TRBJ1-5 . . TRBV2 TGTGCCTGCCAGAGAGGTCGGGGATACAATCAGCCCCAGCATTTT CACQRGRGYNQPQHF
TRBJ1-1 TRBD1 once TRBV27 TGTGCCAGCAGTTGGGACAGCCGGAACACTGAAGCTTTCTTT CASSWDSRNTEAFF
TRBJ2-3 TRBD1 . TRBV5-1 TGCGCCAGCAGGACAGGGATAAGCACAGATACGCAGTATTTT CASRTGISTDTQYF
TRBJ1-1 . . TRBV30 TGTGCCTGGAGGGAGACTTTGAACACTGAAGCTTTCTTT CAWRETLNTEAFF
TRBJ1-1 . . TRBV7-2 TGTGCCAGCAGCTCATCAATGAACACTGAAGCTTTCTTT CASSSSMNTEAFF
TRBJ1-1 . once TRBV25-1 TGTGCCAGCAGTCCGGACACGAACACTGAAGCTTTCTTT CASSPDTNTEAFF
TRBJ2-7 TRBD2 . TRBV6-5 TGTGCCAGCAGTTACTCGATAGCGGGAGGCAACTACGAGCAGTACTTC CASSYSIAGGNYEQYF